This T cell receptor (beta chain) came from a study of CD8 T cells in ankylosing spondylitis. Study results and caveats: As reported, disease-linked clones showed significant enrichment in matched ankylosing spondylitis synovial fluid.

The CDR3 contains 13 residues. Trimming removed 2 bases from V and 2 bases from J, with 8 bases in between. Germline V gives CDR1 SGHKS, CDR2 YYEKEE (reference sequence). This clonotype was seen at least ten times. Its antigen remains unknown. One entry per CDR3 protein, called by TCRdb with MiXCR from the 5' RACE reads. The table records 150,000 to 200,000 distinct CDR3 sequences, 10% to 15% of them present only once. Specimen: blood, either unsorted or a sorted T cell fraction (not recorded which). This TCR came from a female donor with ankylosing spondylitis or in good health (not recorded which). The chain carries TRBV5-5 and TRBJ2-7; no definite D call. The CDR3 spells CASSFTSTYEQYF. CDR3 coding DNA: TGTGCCAGCAGCTTCACAAGTACCTACGAGCAGTACTTC.